This T cell receptor beta chain was recovered during a study of graft-versus-host responses after intestinal transplantation. Turning to the study itself: Recipients were all induced with anti-thymocyte globulin, then given tacrolimus and steroids for around three years.

On this clone: Antigen unknown.

General study points: GvH clone levels peaked in circulation, and this peak was associated with early post-transplant HvG declines. When patients had graft-donor T cell macrochimerism, their allografts held high graft-versus-host to host-versus-graft clonal ratios. GvH clonotypes were identified within recipient marrow, with a subset emerging first in ileum or blood.

Produced via immunoSEQ multiplex PCR; TCRdb's table is partial and in-frame only. This table has 150,000 or so clones, around 90% appearing once. The receptor's source is a human donor who received an intestinal transplant. Specimen: unstimulated CD4+ T cells sorted from spleen or lymph node cells, collected before intestinal transplant.

CDR3 sequence: CSATSGPQHF. In DNA, the CDR3 is TGCAGTGCTACCTCAGGGCCCCAGCATTTT. The chain combines TRBV20-1 with TRBJ1-5; D gene unclear. V lost 4 bases and J 9 bases, leaving 7 bases between the germline ends. Per germline, CDR1 DFQATT and CDR2 SNEGSKA (reference sequence). This CDR3 is 10 amino acids long.